This TCR beta chain was profiled in a study of vaccination effects on CD4 cells after COVID-19. The protocol was immunoSEQ multiplex PCR, while the TCRdb copy is restricted to in-frame clones and leaves out a portion. The table lists 25,000 to 30,000 clones, 74% of them singletons. Antigen-specific CD4+ T cells were expanded (with viral peptide pools) by the ViraFEST assay ahead of sequencing. CD4+ T cells were isolated after nine to ten days of culture. BNT162b2 vaccine or mRNA-1273 vaccine was given to participants in two doses. This clone was counted between two and nine times. What it recognizes is unknown. The specimen comprised CD4+ T cells from PBMCs cultured with HCoV-229E spike peptides, sampled after COVID-19 vaccination. The sequence came from a human donor who received a COVID-19 vaccine.

The CDR3 coding sequence is TGCGCCAGCAGCATAGGACAGGGGGATTACGGCAATCAGCCCCAGCATTTT. It translates to CASSIGQGDYGNQPQHF. The chain recombines TRBV5-1 with TRBJ1-5, with 10 bases aligning to TRBD1. The CDR3 is 17 amino acids. Germline CDR1 is SGHRS and CDR2 is YFSETQ. J gave up 2 bases and V 4 bases, and 9 bases lay outside the gene matches.